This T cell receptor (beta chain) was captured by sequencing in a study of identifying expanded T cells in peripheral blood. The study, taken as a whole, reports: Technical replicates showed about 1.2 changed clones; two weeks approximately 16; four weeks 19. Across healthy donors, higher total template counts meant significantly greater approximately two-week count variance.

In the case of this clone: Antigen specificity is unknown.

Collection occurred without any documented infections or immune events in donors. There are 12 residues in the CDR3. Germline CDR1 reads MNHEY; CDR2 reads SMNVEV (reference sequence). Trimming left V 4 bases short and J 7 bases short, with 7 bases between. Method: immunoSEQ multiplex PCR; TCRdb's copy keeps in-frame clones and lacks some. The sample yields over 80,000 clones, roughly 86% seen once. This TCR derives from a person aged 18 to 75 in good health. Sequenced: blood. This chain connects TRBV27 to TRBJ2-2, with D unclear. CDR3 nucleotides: TGTGCCAGCAGTTCCGTTAGCGGGGAGCTGTTTTTT. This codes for CASSSVSGELFF.